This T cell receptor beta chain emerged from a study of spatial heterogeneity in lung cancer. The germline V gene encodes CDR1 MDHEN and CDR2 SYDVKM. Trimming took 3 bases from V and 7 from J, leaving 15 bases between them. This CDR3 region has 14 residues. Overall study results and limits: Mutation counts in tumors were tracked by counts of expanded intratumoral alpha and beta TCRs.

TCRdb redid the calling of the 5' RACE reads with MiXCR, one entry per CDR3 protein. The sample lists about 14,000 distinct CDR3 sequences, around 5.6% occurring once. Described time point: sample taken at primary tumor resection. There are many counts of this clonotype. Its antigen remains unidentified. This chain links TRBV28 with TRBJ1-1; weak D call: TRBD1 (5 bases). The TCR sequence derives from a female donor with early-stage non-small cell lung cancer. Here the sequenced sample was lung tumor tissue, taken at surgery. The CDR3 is CASSFLGRSGEAFF. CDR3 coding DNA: TGTGCCAGCAGTTTTCTGGGGCGCAGTGGTGAAGCTTTCTTT.